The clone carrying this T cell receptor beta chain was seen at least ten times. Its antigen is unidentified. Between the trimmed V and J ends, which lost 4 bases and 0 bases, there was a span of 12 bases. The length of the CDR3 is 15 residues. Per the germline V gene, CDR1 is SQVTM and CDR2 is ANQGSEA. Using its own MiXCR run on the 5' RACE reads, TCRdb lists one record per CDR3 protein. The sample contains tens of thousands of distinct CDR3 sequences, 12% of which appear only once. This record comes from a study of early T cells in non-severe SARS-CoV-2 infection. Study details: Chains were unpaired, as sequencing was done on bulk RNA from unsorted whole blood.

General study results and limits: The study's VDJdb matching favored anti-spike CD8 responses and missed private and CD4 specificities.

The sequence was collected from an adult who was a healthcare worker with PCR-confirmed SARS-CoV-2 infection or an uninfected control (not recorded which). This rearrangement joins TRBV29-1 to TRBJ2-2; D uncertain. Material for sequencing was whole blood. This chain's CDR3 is CSVVNPGANTGELFF. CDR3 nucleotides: TGCAGCGTTGTTAATCCGGGCGCGAACACCGGGGAGCTGTTTTTT.